These 10 T cell receptor beta chains share one sample of origin, sequenced in a study of cytomegalovirus exposure and HLA in healthy donors. Clones were read by immunoSEQ multiplex PCR, and TCRdb kept only the in-frame ones, dropping some. In the table there are 90,000 to 100,000 clones, roughly 87% of which are singletons. Sequences were obtained from PBMCs. These receptors originate from a woman under 40 in good health and CMV-seronegative.

The rearrangement links TRBV2 to TRBJ2-2; 8 nucleotides agree with TRBD2. Trimming removed 4 bases from V and 5 bases from J; junction bases left unmatched: 6. Germline V gene lookup returns CDR1 SNHLY and CDR2 FYNNEI. This CDR3 region has 15 residues. The CDR3 DNA reads as TGTGCCAGCAGTGTCTATCGGGGGGGGACCGGGGAGCTGTTTTTT. Its protein is CASSVYRGGTGELFF. The variable domain in full, with the rest retrieved from reference TRBV2 and TRBJ2-2, is EPEVTQTPSHQVTQMGQEVILRCVPISNHLYFYWYRQILGQKVEFLVSFYNNEISEKSEIFDDQFSVERPDGSNFTLKIRSTKLEDSAMYFCASSVYRGGTGELFFGEGSRLTVL.

CDR3 nucleotides: TGTGCCAGCAGCGAGCAGGGTAATGAGCAGTTCTTC. It yields the protein CASSEQGNEQFF. This chain joins TRBV7-2 and TRBJ2-1, with D maybe TRBD1 (5 bases). The germline CDR1 and CDR2 sequences are SGHTA and FQGNSA. V shed 5 bases and J shed 7 bases, with 9 bases lying between them. The CDR3 extends over 12 amino acids.

The chain uses TRBV7-2 and TRBJ2-1; 11 positions match TRBD2. CDR3 length: 16 residues. CDR1 and CDR2 from the germline V gene are SGHTA and FQGNSA. Unmatched junction bases numbered 9, after V lost 3 bases and J lost 8 bases. The CDR3 DNA sequence: TGTGCCAGCAGCTTGATGTCGACTAGCGGGATATATGAGCAGTTCTTC. The encoded protein is CASSLMSTSGIYEQFF.

The chain links TRBV5-1 to TRBJ2-2, with D perhaps matching TRBD1 (6 bases). This CDR3 has 16 residues. Germline CDR1 SGHRS, CDR2 YFSETQ. V was trimmed by 0 bases and J by 6 bases, leaving 15 bases between them. The CDR3 nucleotides read TGCGCCAGCAGCTTGGGTATACAGGGCCTCTCCGGGGAGCTGTTTTTT. Translation: CASSLGIQGLSGELFF.

This chain links TRBV6-5 with TRBJ1-1; TRBD1 aligns across 9 bases. Germline CDR1 reads MNHEY; CDR2 reads SVGAGI. CDR3 length equals 16 residues. V lost 2 bases to trimming and J lost 4 bases; unmatched junction nucleotides: 8. The CDR3 bases are TGTGCCAGCAGTTACCTCCGGACAGGGGACCCCACTGAAGCTTTCTTT. Encoded protein: CASSYLRTGDPTEAFF.

The chain carries TRBV5-1 and TRBJ2-7; the D gene is possibly TRBD1 (5 bases). V lost 0 bases and J 0 bases, leaving 7 bases between the germline ends. The germline V gene has CDR1 SGHRS and CDR2 YFSETQ. The CDR3 spans 14 residues. The CDR3 region is CASSLGQLSYEQYF. The CDR3 DNA follows: TGCGCCAGCAGCTTGGGACAGCTCTCCTACGAGCAGTACTTC.

The chain recombines TRBV4-1 with TRBJ2-7; D remains ambiguous. The CDR3 spans 15 residues. The germline gives CDR1 MGHRA, CDR2 YSYEKL. Trimming stripped 0 bases from V and 5 bases from J, with 14 bases between. The CDR3 region is CASSQDISSTHEQYF. The CDR3 DNA sequence: TGCGCCAGCAGCCAAGACATCTCTAGTACCCACGAGCAGTACTTC.

The chain uses TRBV2 and TRBJ1-6; tentatively, D is TRBD1 (5 bases). The CDR3 is 18 residues long. V lost 7 bases and J lost 3, with 22 bases in between. Germline CDR1 reads SNHLY; CDR2 reads FYNNEI. CDR3 loop: CASTGFWGKLDYNSPLHF. Here the CDR3 DNA reads TGTGCCAGCACGGGCTTCTGGGGCAAGTTGGACTATAATTCACCCCTCCACTTT.

The rearrangement joins TRBV28 to TRBJ2-3; tentatively, D is TRBD2 (6 bases). V lost 8 bases and J 3 bases, leaving 18 bases between the germline ends. There are 15 residues in the CDR3. Germline-derived CDR1 and CDR2 are MDHEN and SYDVKM. The CDR3 sequence: CASASGSRRTDTQYF. The DNA for the CDR3 is TGTGCCAGCGCTTCCGGGAGTAGGAGGACAGATACGCAGTATTTT.

The chain employs TRBV29-1 and TRBJ2-3; 15 bases fit TRBD2. CDR1 is SQVTM, CDR2 ANQGSEA, per germline. V gave up 4 bases and J gave up 0 bases; unmatched junction bases: 11. The CDR3 loop spans 19 amino acids. CDR3 protein: CSVAGTSGRRPTSTDTQYF. The CDR3 DNA is TGCAGCGTTGCCGGGACTAGCGGGAGGAGACCCACTAGCACAGATACGCAGTATTTT.